The clone carrying this T cell receptor (beta chain) has at least ten counts. Germline-derived CDR1 and CDR2 are SGHTA and FQGNSA. V dropped 4 bases and J dropped 6; count of bases not matched to a gene: 14. The CDR3 is 18 amino acids. The data were taken from a study of T cell repertoires in cytomegalovirus infection. TCRdb independently ran MiXCR on the reads; one entry per CDR3 protein. The repertoire includes just under 300,000 distinct CDR3 sequences, about 9.1% of them detected once, and about 2.3% sits in the top ten. The chain recombines TRBV7-2 with TRBJ2-1; 11 positions agree with TRBD2. The receptor was derived from a human donor in good health (CMV status not recorded). Some clones in this sample may be carry-over from other donors' samples. The sequencing input was PBMCs. For the CDR3, the DNA is TGTGCCAGCAGCTCCCGTCCTTTAGCGGGGGGGTTTTCCAATGAGCAGTTCTTC. Translated: CASSSRPLAGGFSNEQFF.